The sequence of this T cell receptor (beta chain) was determined in a study of T cells in Graves' hyperthyroidism and ophthalmopathy. Germline V gives CDR1 DFQATT, CDR2 SNEGSKA (reference sequence). Trimming shortened V by 1 base and J by 5 bases, and 14 bases separated the two germline ends. This CDR3 has 14 amino acids. This clonotype showed up many times. Researchers took RNA transcripts and amplified the TCR beta CDR3 regions from them. First-round RT-PCR with HTBI primers amplified the TCR CDR3 region. Each CDR3 protein gets one entry after TCRdb re-called the multiplex PCR reads with MiXCR. This sample has about 500,000 distinct CDR3 sequences, with 16% found just once.

This receptor was identified in a woman aged 18-35 years with Graves' hyperthyroidism. Sequencing was performed on blood. The gene calls are TRBV20-1 and TRBJ2-5; the D gene could be TRBD1 or TRBD2 (6 bases each). This CDR3 reads CSARGGGLRETQYF. The CDR3 coding sequence is TGCAGTGCTAGAGGTGGGGGGCTGAGGGAGACCCAGTACTTC.